The clone carrying this TCR beta chain was detected only a few times. Its target is unknown. The data originate from a study of cytomegalovirus exposure and HLA in healthy donors. Whole-study context: Earlier, 100 million or so unique TCR beta sequences were recovered from some 200 million T cells by an analysis.

The PCR ran on 60 Vbeta and 13 Jbeta primers. Assay used: immunoSEQ multiplex PCR; TCRdb lists only in-frame clones, some missing. Of about 160,000 clones detected, more than 60% appear once; the ten largest clones hold approximately 4.5%. Points from the study as a whole: The classifier reportedly diagnosed cytomegalovirus status with high sensitivity and specificity. Overall, approximately 150 TCR beta chains were annotated as cytomegalovirus-associated.

CDR1 and CDR2 (germline): SEHNR, FQNEAQ (reference sequence). Trimming took off 1 base at V and 2 bases at J, with 6 bases between the two ends. CDR3 length: 13 amino acids. This TCR was sampled from a middle-aged man in good health and CMV-seronegative. The sample consisted of PBMCs. V usage is TRBV7-9 and J usage is TRBJ2-7; maybe TRBD1 (5 bases). CDR3: CASSLGQPYEQYF. The CDR3 DNA reads as TGTGCCAGCAGCTTAGGACAGCCCTACGAGCAGTACTTC.